The source of this T cell receptor (beta chain) is a study of T cell changes during pregnancy in multiple sclerosis. The protocol was immunoSEQ multiplex PCR, while the TCRdb copy is restricted to in-frame clones and leaves out a portion. The data hold roughly 48,000 clones, with 85% to 95% observed a single time. This CDR3 is built from 16 residues. Trimming at V came to 2 bases and at J to 5 bases, leaving 8 bases not matched to a gene. CDR1 is MNHNS and CDR2 is SASEGT in the germline V gene. The chain is built from TRBV6-1 and TRBJ2-1; 8 bases agree with TRBD2. This sequence originates from a female donor with multiple sclerosis, enrolled in a pregnancy study. Specimen: CD4+ T cells from peripheral blood mononuclear cells, collected in the third trimester of pregnancy. CDR3 protein: CASSELSGSPNNEQFF. Here the CDR3 DNA reads TGTGCCAGCAGTGAACTAAGCGGGAGTCCAAACAATGAGCAGTTCTTC.